The entry that follows covers one T cell receptor beta chain sequence. This entry is derived from a study of blood T cell repertoires in COVID-19. Measured with immunoSEQ multiplex PCR; TCRdb has only the in-frame clones, and not every one. The sample carries about 430,000 clones, roughly nine tenths recorded once. The J segment lost 2 bases and the V segment lost 1 base, leaving 10 bases of the junction unmatched. Germline V gene sequence: CDR1 SGHDN, CDR2 FVKESK. The CDR3 spans 17 residues. The receptor comes from a young man who had recovered from COVID-19. The chain joins TRBV14 to TRBJ2-7; 8 bases match TRBD1. Material: PBMCs or T cells enriched from blood (not recorded which). The CDR3 DNA reads as TGTGCCAGCAGCCAAGTCACAACAGGGGGAACAACCTACGAGCAGTACTTC. As protein: CASSQVTTGGTTYEQYF.